This TCR beta chain is from a study of blood T cells in healthy people across ages. V shed 2 bases and J 1 base; nucleotides not matched to a gene: 2. Germline lookup yields CDR1 MNHEY and CDR2 SMNVEV (reference sequence). The CDR3 covers 15 residues. Overall study findings and caveats: While age rose, TCR beta diversity per million T cells dropped in a roughly linear way. Leaving the PBMCs unsorted stopped any conclusive comparison of naive versus antigen-experienced cells.

A second 7 to 11 cycle PCR used barcoded and J-beta primers. TCRdb re-analysed the 5' RACE reads in MiXCR, keeping a single row per CDR3 protein. Here the sample spans some 900,000 distinct CDR3 sequences, about 28% being singletons. As regards this clonotype: As yet, its antigen is unknown.

Peripheral blood samples of around 9.3 milliliters were drawn from each donor. The rearrangement links TRBV27 to TRBJ1-1, with 9 bases aligning to TRBD1. Sequencing input: blood. The TCR comes from a woman older than 75 in good health. CDR3 protein: CASSLGTGRNTEAFF. The CDR3 bases are TGTGCCAGCAGTTTAGGGACAGGGAGGAACACTGAAGCTTTCTTT.